The T cell receptor beta chain described here comes from a study of cytomegalovirus exposure and HLA in healthy donors. Between the trimmed V and J ends, which lost 5 bases and 6 bases, there was a span of 24 bases. Germline values: CDR1 SGHRS, CDR2 YFSETQ. The CDR3 runs to 16 residues. The table came from immunoSEQ multiplex PCR; TCRdb's copy has only in-frame clones and leaves some out. The sample yields 45,000 to 65,000 clones, roughly 89% seen once. Specimen: PBMCs. V and J are TRBV5-1 and TRBJ2-7, with a tentative D call TRBD1 (6 bases). The clonotype comes from a young woman in good health and CMV-seronegative. DNA of the CDR3: TGCGCCAGCAGGACCGGGTTGGGGACACTCGAGGGCGAGCAGTACTTC. Amino acids: CASRTGLGTLEGEQYF.